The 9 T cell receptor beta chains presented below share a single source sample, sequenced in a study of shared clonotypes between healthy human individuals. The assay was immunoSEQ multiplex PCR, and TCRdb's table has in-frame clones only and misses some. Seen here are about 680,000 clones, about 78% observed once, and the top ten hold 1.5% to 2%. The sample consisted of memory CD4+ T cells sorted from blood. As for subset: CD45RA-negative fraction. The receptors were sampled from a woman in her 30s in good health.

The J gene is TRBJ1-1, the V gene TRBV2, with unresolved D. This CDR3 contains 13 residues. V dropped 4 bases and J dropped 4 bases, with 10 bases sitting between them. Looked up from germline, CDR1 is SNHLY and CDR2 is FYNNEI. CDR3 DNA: TGTGCCAGCAGTGCGATGGCGGTCACTGAAGCTTTCTTT. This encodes CASSAMAVTEAFF.

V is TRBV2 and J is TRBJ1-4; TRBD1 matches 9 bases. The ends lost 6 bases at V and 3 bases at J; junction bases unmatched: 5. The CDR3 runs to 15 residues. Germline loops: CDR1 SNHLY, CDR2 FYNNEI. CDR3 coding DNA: TGTGCCAGCAGCTATAGACAGGGGGCTAATGAAAAACTGTTTTTT. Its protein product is CASSYRQGANEKLFF.

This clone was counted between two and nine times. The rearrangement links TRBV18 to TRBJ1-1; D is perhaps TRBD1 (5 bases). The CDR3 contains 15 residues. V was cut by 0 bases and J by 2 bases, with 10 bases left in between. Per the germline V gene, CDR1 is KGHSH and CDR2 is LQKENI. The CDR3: CASSPPRGANTEAFF. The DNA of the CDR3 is TGTGCCAGCTCACCACCAAGGGGCGCCAACACTGAAGCTTTCTTT.

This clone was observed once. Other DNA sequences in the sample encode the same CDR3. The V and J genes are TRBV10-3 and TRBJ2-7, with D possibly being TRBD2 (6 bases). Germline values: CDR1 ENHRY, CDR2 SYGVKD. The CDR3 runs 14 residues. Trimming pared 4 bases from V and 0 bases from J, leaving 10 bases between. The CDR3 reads CAISGGSGSYEQYF. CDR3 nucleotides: TGTGCCATCAGTGGGGGTAGCGGCTCCTACGAGCAGTACTTC.

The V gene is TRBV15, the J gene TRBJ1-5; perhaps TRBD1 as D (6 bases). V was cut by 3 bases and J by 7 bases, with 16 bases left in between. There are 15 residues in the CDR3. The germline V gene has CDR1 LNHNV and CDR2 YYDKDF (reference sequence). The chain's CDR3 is CATSSEPGQGQPQHF. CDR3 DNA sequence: TGTGCCACCAGCAGTGAACCGGGACAAGGGCAGCCCCAGCATTTT.

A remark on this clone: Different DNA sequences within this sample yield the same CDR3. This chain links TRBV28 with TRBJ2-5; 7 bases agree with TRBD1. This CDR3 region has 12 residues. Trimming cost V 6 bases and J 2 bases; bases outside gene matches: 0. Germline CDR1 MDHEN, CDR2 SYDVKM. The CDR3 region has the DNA TGTGCCAGCAGACAGGGGCAAGAGACCCAGTACTTC. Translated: CASRQGQETQYF.

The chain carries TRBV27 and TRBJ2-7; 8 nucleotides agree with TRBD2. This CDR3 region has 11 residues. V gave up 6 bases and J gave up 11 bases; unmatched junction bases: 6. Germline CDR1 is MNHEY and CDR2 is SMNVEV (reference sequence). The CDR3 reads CASRVAGREYF. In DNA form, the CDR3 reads TGTGCCAGCAGGGTAGCGGGGAGGGAGTACTTC.

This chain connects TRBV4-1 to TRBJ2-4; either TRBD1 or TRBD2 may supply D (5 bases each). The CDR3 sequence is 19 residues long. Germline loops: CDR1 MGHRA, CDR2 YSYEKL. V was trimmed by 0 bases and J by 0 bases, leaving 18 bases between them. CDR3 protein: CASSQDEGPGTLAKNIQYF. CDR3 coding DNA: TGCGCCAGCAGCCAAGATGAGGGCCCGGGGACCTTAGCCAAAAACATTCAGTACTTC.

The CDR3 loop reads CASSLALAGAETQYF. The CDR3 DNA is TGTGCCAGCAGCTTAGCCCTAGCGGGGGCGGAGACCCAGTACTTC. The rearrangement joins TRBV7-2 to TRBJ2-5, with 10 bases that match TRBD2. The V gene's germline CDR1 is SGHTA and CDR2 FQGNSA. The V gene end was trimmed by 0 bases and the J gene end by 5 bases; junction bases not matched to a gene: 3. The CDR3 extends over 15 amino acids.